Sequencing of this T cell receptor beta chain was carried out in a study of T cells in Graves' hyperthyroidism and ophthalmopathy. V lost 5 bases and J lost 7, with 15 bases in between. The CDR3 is made up of 13 amino acids. The V gene's germline CDR1 is SGHAT and CDR2 FQNNGV. There were TCR beta CDR3 regions amplified from RNA transcripts. The primer set for the first-round RT-PCR of the TCR CDR3 was HTBI. TCRdb re-called the multiplex PCR reads through MiXCR, storing one row per CDR3 protein. The sample has around 570,000 distinct CDR3 sequences, about 20% seen once. Ophthalmopathy in the patients scored at least 3 on Clinical Activity Score and at least 4 on NOSPECS grade, lasting under 3 months. The study, taken as a whole, reports: In the blood, most expanded thyroid clonotypes above 0.001 appeared as well. Before onset, ophthalmopathy was predicted by the model a median around 6 months earlier.

The table lists this clonotype with many counts. The antigen remains undetermined. The chain links TRBV11-2 to TRBJ2-7; tentative D call: TRBD2 (6 bases). This sequence originates from a man aged 40-55 years with Graves' ophthalmopathy. Input material: blood. Here the CDR3 DNA reads TGTGCCAGCAGCCCCCAAGCGGGTGGGGAGCAGTACTTC. Amino acid sequence: CASSPQAGGEQYF.